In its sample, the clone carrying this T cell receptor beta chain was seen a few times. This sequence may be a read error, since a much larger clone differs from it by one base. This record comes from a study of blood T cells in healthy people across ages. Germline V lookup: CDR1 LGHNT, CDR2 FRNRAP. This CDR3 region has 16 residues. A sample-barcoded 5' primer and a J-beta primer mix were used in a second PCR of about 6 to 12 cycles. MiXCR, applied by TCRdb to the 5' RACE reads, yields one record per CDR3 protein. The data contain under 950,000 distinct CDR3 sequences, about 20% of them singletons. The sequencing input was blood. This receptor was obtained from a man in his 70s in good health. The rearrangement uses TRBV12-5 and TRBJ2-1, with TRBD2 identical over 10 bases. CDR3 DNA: TGTGCTAGTGGTTTGGGAGCGGGAGGGTCCTACGATGAGCAGTTCTTC. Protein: CASGLGAGGSYDEQFF.